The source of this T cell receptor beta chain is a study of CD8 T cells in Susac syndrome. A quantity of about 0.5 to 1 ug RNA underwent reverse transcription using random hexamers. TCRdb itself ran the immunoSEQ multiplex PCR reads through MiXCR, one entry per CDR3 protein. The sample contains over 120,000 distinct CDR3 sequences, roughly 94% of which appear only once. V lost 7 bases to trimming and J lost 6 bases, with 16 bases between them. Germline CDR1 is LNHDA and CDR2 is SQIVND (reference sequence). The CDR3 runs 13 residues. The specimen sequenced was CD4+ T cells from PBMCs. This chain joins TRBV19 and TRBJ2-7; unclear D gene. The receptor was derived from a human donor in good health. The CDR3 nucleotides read TGTGCCAGTAAGGACCTCTCGTCTCGCGAGCAGTACTTC. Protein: CASKDLSSREQYF. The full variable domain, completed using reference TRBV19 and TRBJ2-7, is DGGITQSPKYLFRKEGQNVTLSCEQNLNHDAMYWYRQDPGQGLRLIYYSQIVNDFQKGDIAEGYSVSREKKESFPLTVTSAQKNPTAFYLCASKDLSSREQYFGPGTRLTVT.